These 9 T cell receptor beta chains originate from one sample sequenced in a study of blood T cell repertoires in COVID-19 (TCRdb year 2020). The method was the immunoSEQ multiplex PCR assay. The table comes from immuneACCESS by way of TCRdb, which keeps in-frame sequences with V and J called. Part of the clones is missing from these tables; in studies checked, under half for an unresolved V gene and the rest for unknown reasons. The sample table lists some 150,000 clones, about three quarters of them with a count of one. The ten biggest clones cover more than 3.5% of the sample. Specimen: peripheral blood. These receptors originate from a woman over 75 with active or convalescent COVID-19.

This clone has just one count. The CDR3 is CASRPPGNTEAFF. The CDR3 nucleotides are TGTGCCAGCAGGCCCCCCGGGAACACTGAAGCTTTCTTT. The gene calls are TRBV28 and TRBJ1-1; D is uncertain. V lost 6 bases, J lost 1 base, and 9 bases lay in between. CDR3 length: 13 residues. CDR1 MDHEN and CDR2 SYDVKM come from the germline V gene.

The chain joins TRBV3-1 (or the pseudogene TRBV3-2) to TRBJ2-2, with unresolved D. CDR1 is LGHDT and CDR2 is YNNKEL in the germline V gene (reference sequence). The CDR3 runs to 17 residues. The germline V and J ends were trimmed by 3 bases and 6 bases, with 20 bases remaining between them. The CDR3 coding sequence is TGTGCCAGCAGCCAGAGTCTCCGGGTGTCGGTTCCCGGGGAGCTGTTTTTT. Amino acid sequence: CASSQSLRVSVPGELFF.

The chain couples TRBV11-3 to TRBJ2-2; D is perhaps TRBD2 (5 bases). CDR1 and CDR2 (germline): SGHNT, YENEEA. V was clipped by 5 bases and J by 5 bases, with 18 bases between them. The CDR3 has 16 residues. The CDR3 spells CASSPARGSGTGELFF. The CDR3 coding sequence is TGTGCCAGCAGCCCAGCTCGAGGATCGGGGACCGGGGAGCTGTTTTTT.

V gene TRBV27 combines with J gene TRBJ2-5, with TRBD1 identical over 8 bases. Germline CDR1 and CDR2: MNHEY and SMNVEV (reference sequence). The junction had 21 bases not matched to a gene; V was cut back by 4 bases and J by 8 bases. This CDR3 has 18 residues. This chain's CDR3 is CASSSPLRTGSSKVTQYF. Written as DNA, the CDR3 is TGTGCCAGCAGTTCACCCCTCCGGACAGGGAGCTCCAAAGTTACCCAGTACTTC.

This clone has a handful of counts. This rearrangement joins TRBV15 to TRBJ1-2; TRBD1 matches at 9 bases. J gave up 6 bases and V 1 base, and 3 bases lay outside the gene matches. The CDR3 runs to 14 residues. The V gene's germline CDR1 is LNHNV and CDR2 YYDKDF (reference sequence). The CDR3, as DNA: TGTGCCACCAGCAGAGCCCGGACAGGGGATGGCTACACCTTC. Encoded protein: CATSRARTGDGYTF.

The table lists this clone with a few counts. The chain couples TRBV7-9 to TRBJ2-1; D ambiguous. Trimming took 6 bases from V and 5 from J, leaving 5 bases between them. The CDR3 has 11 amino acids. Germline V lookup: CDR1 SEHNR, CDR2 FQNEAQ (reference sequence). The CDR3 protein is CASSRDNEQFF. The DNA for the CDR3 is TGTGCCAGCAGTCGTGACAATGAGCAGTTCTTC.

The V call is TRBV27, the J call TRBJ1-5; tentatively, D is TRBD1 (6 bases). The CDR3 runs 15 residues. The germline V and J ends were trimmed by 4 bases and 2 bases, with 12 bases remaining between them. CDR1 and CDR2 (germline): MNHEY, SMNVEV (reference sequence). CDR3 nucleotide sequence: TGTGCCAGCAGTTACGAGGGACAAGGCAATCAGCCCCAGCATTTT. It is translated as CASSYEGQGNQPQHF.

V and J are TRBV4-1 and TRBJ2-6; 7 bases match TRBD1. V trimming: 1 base; J trimming: 2 bases; junction bases outside the gene matches: 5. In germline, CDR1 is MGHRA, CDR2 YSYEKL. The CDR3 spans 17 residues. CDR3 DNA sequence: TGCGCCAGCAGCCAAGCGGGTACAGGGGCTGGGGCCAACGTCCTGACTTTC. Its translation: CASSQAGTGAGANVLTF.

The J gene is TRBJ2-7, the V gene TRBV5-1; no definite D call. CDR1 SGHRS and CDR2 YFSETQ come from the germline V gene. CDR3 length: 15 amino acids. The V end lost 2 bases, the J end lost 0 bases, and 12 bases lay between the germline ends. CDR3 residues: CASSFNVPSSYEQYF. The CDR3 bases are TGCGCCAGCAGCTTTAATGTGCCGAGCTCCTACGAGCAGTACTTC.